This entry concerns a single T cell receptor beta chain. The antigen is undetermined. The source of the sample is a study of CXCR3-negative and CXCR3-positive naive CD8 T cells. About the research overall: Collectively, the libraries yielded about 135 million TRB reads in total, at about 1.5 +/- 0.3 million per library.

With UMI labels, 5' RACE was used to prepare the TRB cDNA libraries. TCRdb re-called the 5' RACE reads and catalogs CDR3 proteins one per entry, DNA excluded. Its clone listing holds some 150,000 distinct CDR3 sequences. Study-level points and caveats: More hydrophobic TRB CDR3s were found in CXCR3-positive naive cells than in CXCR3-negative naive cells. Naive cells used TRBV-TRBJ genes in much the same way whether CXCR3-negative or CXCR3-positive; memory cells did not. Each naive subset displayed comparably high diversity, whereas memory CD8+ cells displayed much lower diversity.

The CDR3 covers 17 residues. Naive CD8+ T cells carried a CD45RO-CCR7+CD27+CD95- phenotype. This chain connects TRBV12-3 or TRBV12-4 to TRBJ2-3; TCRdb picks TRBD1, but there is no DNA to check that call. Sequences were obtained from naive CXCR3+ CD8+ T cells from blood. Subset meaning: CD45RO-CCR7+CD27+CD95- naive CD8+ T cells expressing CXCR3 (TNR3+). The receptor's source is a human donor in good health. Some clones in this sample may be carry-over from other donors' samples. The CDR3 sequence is CASSLLGSGGPGDTQYF.